These 9 T cell receptor beta chains were sequenced from one sample in a study of T-cell memory formation after mild COVID-19. TCRdb re-derived calls from the 5' RACE reads in MiXCR, one entry per CDR3 protein. The table shows 200,000 to 250,000 distinct CDR3 sequences, with about 15% occurring only once. Sequenced material: PBMCs or a T cell subset sorted from them (not recorded which). The receptors here all came from a man between 18 and 35 years old who had mild COVID-19 (a few samples of this study predate the infection). Cell type and time point are not known.

This rearrangement joins TRBV5-1 to TRBJ1-1, with 9 bases that match TRBD1. There are 15 residues in the CDR3. Germline-derived CDR1 and CDR2 are SGHRS and YFSETQ. V dropped 5 bases and J dropped 4; count of bases not matched to a gene: 9. This CDR3 reads CASSQTGGSGTEAFF. DNA of the CDR3: TGCGCCAGCAGTCAGACAGGGGGTTCGGGCACTGAAGCTTTCTTT.

The table lists this clonotype with many counts. This rearrangement joins TRBV5-1 to TRBJ1-3; D is unclear. Trimming removed 0 bases at V and 2 bases at J, with 9 bases between. This CDR3 region has 15 residues. Germline loops: CDR1 SGHRS, CDR2 YFSETQ. The CDR3 loop is CASSLATTPGNTIYF. The CDR3 DNA sequence: TGCGCCAGCAGCTTGGCCACAACGCCTGGAAACACCATATATTTT.

This rearrangement joins TRBV7-2 to TRBJ1-5; TRBD1 matches at 10 bases. Germline loops: CDR1 SGHTA, CDR2 FQGNSA. V was clipped by 5 bases and J by 7 bases; unmatched bases: 5. The CDR3 runs 14 residues. The CDR3 nucleotides are TGTGCCAGCAGCATGGACAGGGGGACACAGCCCCAGCATTTT. Translating it yields CASSMDRGTQPQHF.

This clonotype was observed a few times. This chain uses TRBV5-5 with TRBJ1-2; possibly TRBD1 for D (5 bases). The germline V and J ends were trimmed by 0 bases and 4 bases, with 13 bases remaining between them. The CDR3 runs 15 residues. Germline CDR1 SGHKS, CDR2 YYEKEE (reference sequence). CDR3 nucleotides: TGTGCCAGCAGCTTGGTCGTCTCGACAGTCTATGGCTACACCTTC. Amino acid sequence: CASSLVVSTVYGYTF.

This clonotype has only a few counts. The rearrangement uses TRBV3-1 and TRBJ2-5; D not resolved. The V and J ends lost 4 bases and 3 bases respectively, with 12 bases between them. This CDR3 spans 14 amino acids. Germline CDR1 LGHDT, CDR2 YNNKEL (reference sequence). In nucleotides, the CDR3 is TGTGCCAGCAGCCCGGTCAACTTTGAAGAGACCCAGTACTTC. It translates to CASSPVNFEETQYF.

This clonotype was seen only a few times. This chain uses TRBV29-1 with TRBJ1-1, with D possibly TRBD1 on 5 matching bases. The CDR3 contains 13 residues. V was clipped by 6 bases and J by 1 base, with 12 bases between them. CDR1 and CDR2 (germline): SQVTM, ANQGSEA. CDR3 residues: CSVRGTENTEAFF. CDR3 bases: TGCAGCGTCCGCGGGACGGAGAACACTGAAGCTTTCTTT.

V usage is TRBV5-5 and J usage is TRBJ1-1; the D is unclear. Germline V gives CDR1 SGHKS, CDR2 YYEKEE (reference sequence). The CDR3 extends over 13 amino acids. Trimming removed 2 bases from V and 4 bases from J, with 9 bases in between. The CDR3 bases are TGTGCCAGCAGCTTTTCTCAGCGCACTGAAGCTTTCTTT. Protein product: CASSFSQRTEAFF.

This clonotype was observed a handful of times. This chain links TRBV6-2 or TRBV6-3 with TRBJ1-2; D not resolved. This CDR3 is built from 12 residues. V was shortened by 7 bases and J by 0 bases, with 6 bases between the two germline ends. Per the germline V gene, CDR1 is MNHEY and CDR2 is SVGEGT. The CDR3 reads CASTDTNYGYTF. CDR3 in DNA: TGTGCCAGCACCGATACTAACTATGGCTACACCTTC.

This clonotype was counted a few times. This chain uses TRBV7-6 with TRBJ2-1, with 7 bases fitting TRBD1. The CDR3 runs 18 residues. Germline V gives CDR1 SGHVS, CDR2 FNYEAQ. V was clipped by 4 bases and J by 0 bases; unmatched bases: 12. Here the CDR3 DNA reads TGTGCCAGCAGCTCGAAGAAGGGACAGTTAATCTCCTACAATGAGCAGTTCTTC. It encodes CASSSKKGQLISYNEQFF.